This TCR beta chain was identified during a study of cytomegalovirus exposure and HLA in healthy donors. The overall study: Of the donors genotyped, several hundred in all, 65% to 90% fell in the Caucasian-associated ancestry cluster. Study observations and caveats: The majority of TCR sequences were rare, yet some public TCRs appeared in many donors.

PCR used 60 Vbeta primers and 13 Jbeta primers. Clones were read by immunoSEQ multiplex PCR, and TCRdb kept only the in-frame ones, dropping some. The profile shows about 170,000 clones, around 80% of them singletons. This CDR3 region has 14 residues. The V end lost 0 bases, the J end lost 0 bases, and 7 bases lay between the germline ends. The germline V gene encodes CDR1 SGHRS and CDR2 YFSETQ. Notes on this clone: Antigen: not known.

The chain carries TRBV5-1 and TRBJ2-7; possible D gene TRBD1, 6 bases. Sequenced: PBMCs. The sequence was collected from a female donor in good health and CMV-seronegative. CDR3 amino acids: CASSLGGGSYEQYF. The CDR3 DNA sequence: TGCGCCAGCAGCTTGGGAGGGGGCTCCTACGAGCAGTACTTC.